These T cell receptor beta chains were read from a single sample in a study of cytomegalovirus exposure and HLA in healthy donors. Clones were sequenced by immunoSEQ multiplex PCR, and TCRdb holds only the in-frame ones, with some missing. This table has 110,000 or so clones, around 77% appearing once. Source material: PBMCs. Receptors originate from a man between 40 and 49 years old in good health and CMV-seropositive. Both conserved end residues are part of each CDR3. The D gene is left open where the match is weak. For some rows the clone size is stated as once, few or many, or as a class when expanded; others skip it.

length: 15; J: TRBJ2-4; D: NA; V: TRBV6-5; size: NA; CDR3: CASREGPGEENIQYF; DNA: TGTGCCAGCAGAGAGGGCCCAGGGGAAGAAAACATTCAGTACTTC
length: 15; J: TRBJ1-6; D: NA; V: TRBV14; size: NA; CDR3: CASSQDRRYNSPLHF; DNA: TGTGCCAGCAGCCAAGATCGCAGGTATAATTCACCCCTCCACTTT
length: 15; J: TRBJ1-2; D: TRBD1; V: TRBV6-1; size: NA; CDR3: CASRDEGQGNYGYTF; DNA: TGTGCCAGCAGGGACGAGGGACAGGGAAACTATGGCTACACCTTC
length: 13; J: TRBJ2-7; D: NA; V: TRBV6-6; size: NA; CDR3: CASSYSRGDEQYF; DNA: TGTGCCAGCAGTTACTCCAGGGGAGACGAGCAGTACTTC
length: 13; J: TRBJ2-7; D: NA; V: TRBV2; size: NA; CDR3: CASSRDFSYEQYF; DNA: TGTGCCAGCAGCAGGGACTTCTCCTACGAGCAGTACTTC
length: 14; J: TRBJ2-2; D: NA; V: TRBV28; size: NA; CDR3: CASSLRGGNGELFF; DNA: TGTGCCAGCAGTTTAAGAGGGGGAAACGGGGAGCTGTTTTTT
length: 14; J: TRBJ1-2; D: NA; V: TRBV7-8; size: NA; CDR3: CASSPAGTLYGYTF; DNA: TGTGCCAGCAGCCCCGCGGGGACCCTGTATGGCTACACCTTC
length: 17; J: TRBJ2-7; D: NA; V: TRBV2; size: once; CDR3: CASQSWVGHKLSYEQYF; DNA: TGTGCCAGCCAAAGCTGGGTGGGACATAAGCTCTCCTACGAGCAGTACTTC
length: 18; J: TRBJ1-2; D: NA; V: TRBV28; size: NA; CDR3: CASIHTGTSGPHSYGYTF; DNA: TGTGCCAGCATCCATACCGGGACATCGGGGCCCCATAGCTATGGCTACACCTTC
length: 14; J: TRBJ2-3; D: NA; V: TRBV9; size: NA; CDR3: CASSVDVVGDTQYF; DNA: TGTGCCAGCAGCGTAGATGTAGTTGGAGATACGCAGTATTTT
length: 16; J: TRBJ2-1; D: TRBD2; V: TRBV4-3; size: NA; CDR3: CASSQSITSGGSEQFF; DNA: TGCGCCAGCAGCCAATCTATTACTAGCGGGGGAAGTGAGCAGTTCTTC
length: 12; J: TRBJ2-1; D: NA; V: TRBV7-3; size: NA; CDR3: CASSLSRGAKFF; DNA: TGTGCCAGCAGCTTAAGTAGGGGCGCCAAGTTCTTC
length: 16; J: TRBJ2-3; D: TRBD2; V: TRBV5-4; size: NA; CDR3: CASSPMLAGGTDTQYF; DNA: TGTGCCAGCAGCCCCATGCTAGCGGGGGGCACAGATACGCAGTATTTT
length: 14; J: TRBJ1-2; D: NA; V: TRBV2; size: few; CDR3: CASTQGRANYGYTF; DNA: TGTGCCAGCACCCAGGGGCGAGCTAACTATGGCTACACCTTC
length: 15; J: TRBJ1-5; D: TRBD1; V: TRBV19; size: NA; CDR3: CASSPITGVHQPQHF; DNA: TGTGCCAGTAGCCCCATAACAGGGGTCCATCAGCCCCAGCATTTT
length: 13; J: TRBJ1-6; D: NA; V: TRBV27; size: NA; CDR3: CASTQGSLSPLHF; DNA: TGTGCCAGCACACAGGGATCGTTATCACCCCTCCACTTT
length: 15; J: TRBJ1-4; D: NA; V: TRBV9; size: few; CDR3: CASSVGRVLDEKLFF; DNA: TGTGCCAGCAGCGTAGGGAGGGTTCTAGATGAAAAACTGTTTTTT
length: 18; J: TRBJ1-6; D: TRBD1; V: TRBV7-2; size: NA; CDR3: CASSPRHSTGGYNSPLHF; DNA: TGTGCCAGCAGCCCACGCCATTCGACAGGGGGCTATAATTCACCCCTCCACTTT
length: 14; J: TRBJ1-5; D: TRBD1; V: TRBV28; size: NA; CDR3: CASSTGTGSRAQHF; DNA: TGTGCCAGCAGTACCGGGACAGGGTCCCGGGCCCAGCATTTT
length: 12; J: TRBJ1-2; D: TRBD1; V: TRBV4-2; size: NA; CDR3: CASSPDRVAYTF; DNA: TGTGCCAGCAGCCCCGACAGGGTGGCCTACACCTTC
length: 15; J: TRBJ2-7; D: TRBD2; V: TRBV18; size: NA; CDR3: CASSPPKRGAYEQYF; DNA: TGTGCCAGCTCACCACCTAAGCGGGGGGCCTACGAGCAGTACTTC
length: 13; J: TRBJ2-7; D: NA; V: TRBV7-9; size: NA; CDR3: CASSFGGPYEQYF; DNA: TGTGCCAGCAGCTTCGGGGGTCCCTACGAGCAGTACTTC
length: 15; J: TRBJ2-7; D: NA; V: TRBV5-1; size: NA; CDR3: CASSLVTAGSYEQYF; DNA: TGCGCCAGCAGCTTGGTCACAGCGGGCTCCTACGAGCAGTACTTC
length: 14; J: TRBJ2-6; D: NA; V: TRBV7-3; size: NA; CDR3: CASSLGSGANGLTF; DNA: TGTGCCAGCAGCTTAGGTTCTGGGGCCAACGGCCTGACTTTC
length: 13; J: TRBJ2-5; D: NA; V: TRBV27; size: NA; CDR3: CASSLVPGETQYF; DNA: TGTGCCAGCAGTTTAGTCCCGGGAGAGACCCAGTACTTC
length: 14; J: TRBJ2-7; D: NA; V: TRBV18; size: NA; CDR3: CASSPGRRGREQYF; DNA: TGTGCCAGCTCACCAGGCCGGCGGGGTCGAGAGCAGTACTTC
length: 15; J: TRBJ2-2; D: NA; V: TRBV5-1; size: NA; CDR3: CASSLFSSAGGELFF; DNA: TGCGCCAGCAGCTTGTTTTCTAGCGCTGGCGGGGAGCTGTTTTTT
length: 12; J: TRBJ1-2; D: NA; V: TRBV6-6; size: NA; CDR3: CASSYSRDGYTF; DNA: TGTGCCAGCAGTTACAGCCGGGATGGCTACACCTTC
length: 13; J: TRBJ2-5; D: NA; V: TRBV6-5; size: NA; CDR3: CASRDIAQETQYF; DNA: TGTGCCAGCAGAGATATAGCGCAAGAGACCCAGTACTTC
length: 15; J: TRBJ2-6; D: TRBD1; V: TRBV6-1; size: NA; CDR3: CASRAGGSGANVLTF; DNA: TGTGCCAGCAGGGCAGGGGGCTCTGGGGCCAACGTCCTGACTTTC
length: 15; J: TRBJ2-7; D: TRBD1; V: TRBV7-3; size: NA; CDR3: CASSPGPGQTYEQYF; DNA: TGTGCCAGCAGCCCCGGGCCGGGACAGACCTACGAGCAGTACTTC
length: 18; J: TRBJ1-2; D: TRBD1; V: TRBV28; size: NA; CDR3: CASSPGRTGKVWYYGYTF; DNA: TGTGCCAGCAGTCCGGGTAGGACAGGGAAGGTGTGGTACTATGGCTACACCTTC
length: 16; J: TRBJ2-1; D: TRBD2; V: TRBV5-1; size: few; CDR3: CASSGPKRGSYNEQFF; DNA: TGCGCCAGCAGCGGACCCAAGCGGGGTTCCTACAATGAGCAGTTCTTC
length: 16; J: TRBJ2-3; D: TRBD1; V: TRBV5-4; size: NA; CDR3: CASSQGDRGPVDTQYF; DNA: TGTGCCAGCAGCCAAGGGGACAGGGGGCCGGTAGATACGCAGTATTTT
length: 15; J: TRBJ1-6; D: NA; V: TRBV18; size: few; CDR3: CASSPGQTNNSPLHF; DNA: TGTGCCAGCTCACCAGGACAGACGAATAATTCACCCCTCCACTTT
length: 13; J: TRBJ2-2; D: NA; V: TRBV28; size: few; CDR3: CASRSSSYGELFF; DNA: TGTGCCAGCAGGTCCTCTAGCTACGGGGAGCTGTTTTTT
length: 15; J: TRBJ2-5; D: TRBD2; V: TRBV6-4; size: once; CDR3: CASSQLAGGPETQYF; DNA: TGTGCCAGCAGCCAACTAGCGGGGGGGCCGGAGACCCAGTACTTC
length: 15; J: TRBJ2-7; D: TRBD1; V: TRBV6-6; size: NA; CDR3: CASSPAGTGIDEQYF; DNA: TGTGCCAGCAGTCCAGCCGGGACAGGGATTGACGAGCAGTACTTC
length: 15; J: TRBJ2-3; D: NA; V: TRBV28; size: few; CDR3: CASRYRRVPTDTQYF; DNA: TGTGCCAGCAGATACCGGAGGGTCCCCACAGATACGCAGTATTTT
length: 14; J: TRBJ2-1; D: TRBD1; V: TRBV15; size: NA; CDR3: CATSRGAGGNEQFF; DNA: TGTGCCACCAGCAGAGGGGCAGGGGGCAATGAGCAGTTCTTC
length: 14; J: TRBJ2-7; D: NA; V: TRBV7-2; size: NA; CDR3: CASRTDILSYEQYF; DNA: TGTGCCAGCAGGACGGACATCCTCTCCTACGAGCAGTACTTC
length: 14; J: TRBJ2-7; D: NA; V: TRBV6-5; size: NA; CDR3: CASSSRQPTYEQYF; DNA: TGTGCCAGCAGTTCCCGACAGCCAACCTACGAGCAGTACTTC
length: 13; J: TRBJ1-5; D: TRBD1; V: TRBV29-1; size: NA; CDR3: CSVRQGAGQPQHF; DNA: TGCAGCGTGAGACAGGGGGCTGGTCAGCCCCAGCATTTT
length: 13; J: TRBJ1-1; D: TRBD1; V: TRBV27; size: NA; CDR3: CASSGQENTEAFF; DNA: TGTGCCAGCAGCGGACAGGAGAACACTGAAGCTTTCTTT
length: 19; J: TRBJ2-6; D: TRBD2; V: TRBV9; size: NA; CDR3: CASSARKSSGDSGANVLTF; DNA: TGTGCCAGCAGCGCTCGTAAGAGTAGCGGGGACTCTGGGGCCAACGTCCTGACTTTC
length: 18; J: TRBJ2-5; D: TRBD2; V: TRBV4-1; size: NA; CDR3: CASSQDHASGGAWETQYF; DNA: TGCGCCAGCAGCCAAGATCATGCTAGCGGGGGGGCCTGGGAGACCCAGTACTTC
length: 13; J: TRBJ1-2; D: NA; V: TRBV2; size: once; CDR3: CASSAGEDYGYTF; DNA: TGTGCCAGCAGTGCCGGGGAAGACTATGGCTACACCTTC
length: 16; J: TRBJ2-2; D: TRBD1; V: TRBV7-2; size: NA; CDR3: CASSLEVRGITGELFF; DNA: TGTGCCAGCAGCTTAGAAGTCAGGGGGATCACCGGGGAGCTGTTTTTT
length: 14; J: TRBJ1-4; D: NA; V: TRBV11-2; size: NA; CDR3: CASSLTDLREKLFF; DNA: TGTGCCAGCAGCTTGACAGATCTTAGAGAAAAACTGTTTTTT
length: 13; J: TRBJ1-3; D: NA; V: TRBV5-1; size: NA; CDR3: CASSLAGPGTIYF; DNA: TGCGCCAGCAGCTTAGCCGGGCCGGGGACCATATATTTT
length: 19; J: TRBJ1-2; D: TRBD1; V: TRBV4-1; size: once; CDR3: CASSPFPRDREEGNYGYTF; DNA: TGCGCCAGCAGCCCATTCCCCCGGGACAGGGAGGAGGGGAACTATGGCTACACCTTC
length: 13; J: TRBJ1-6; D: NA; V: TRBV4-1; size: NA; CDR3: CASSQRQNSPLHF; DNA: TGCGCCAGCAGCCAGAGACAGAATTCACCCCTCCACTTT
length: 13; J: TRBJ1-5; D: NA; V: TRBV19; size: NA; CDR3: CASSSSQNQPQHF; DNA: TGTGCCAGTAGTAGCAGTCAGAATCAGCCCCAGCATTTT
length: 16; J: TRBJ2-5; D: TRBD1; V: TRBV10-3; size: NA; CDR3: CAISEPGAGGRGTQYF; DNA: TGTGCCATCAGTGAGCCGGGGGCAGGGGGCCGAGGGACCCAGTACTTC
length: 14; J: TRBJ1-1; D: NA; V: TRBV9; size: NA; CDR3: CASSGGHMNTEAFF; DNA: TGTGCCAGCAGCGGTGGACACATGAACACTGAAGCTTTCTTT
length: 15; J: TRBJ1-6; D: TRBD1; V: TRBV4-3; size: NA; CDR3: CASSQRTGDNSPLHF; DNA: TGCGCCAGCAGCCAAAGGACAGGGGATAATTCACCCCTCCACTTT
length: 13; J: TRBJ2-3; D: TRBD2; V: TRBV6-5; size: NA; CDR3: CASSYVGGDTQYF; DNA: TGTGCCAGCAGTTACGTGGGGGGGGATACGCAGTATTTT
length: 16; J: TRBJ2-5; D: NA; V: TRBV7-9; size: NA; CDR3: CASSPLNQGIMETQYF; DNA: TGTGCCAGCAGCCCCCTGAATCAGGGGATTATGGAGACCCAGTACTTC
length: 16; J: TRBJ1-2; D: TRBD1; V: TRBV7-9; size: NA; CDR3: CSSSSHDRGTHYGYTF; DNA: TGTTCCAGCAGCAGTCATGACAGGGGGACCCACTATGGCTACACCTTC
length: 14; J: TRBJ2-5; D: NA; V: TRBV7-2; size: NA; CDR3: CASSLDRVGETQYF; DNA: TGTGCCAGCAGCTTAGACAGGGTGGGCGAGACCCAGTACTTC